This entry features one TCR beta chain sequence. The data are from a study of sequential checkpoint blockade in melanoma. Germline V gene data show CDR1 as SGHDN and CDR2 as FVKESK. V was clipped by 1 base and J by 5 bases; unmatched bases: 8. This CDR3 has 16 residues. The treatment here: randomized to nivolumab then ipilimumab (arm A) or the reverse (arm B). DNA-damaging chemotherapy had not been given to any patient beforehand. Live CD3+CD8+ CD19− CD56− cells were sorted from PBMCs. Clones were sequenced by immunoSEQ multiplex PCR, and TCRdb holds only the in-frame ones, with some missing. The table has fewer than 15,000 clones, roughly 80% seen once.

The genes are TRBV14 and TRBJ2-5, with 9 bases aligning to TRBD2. The receptor was derived from a human donor with melanoma. The material sequenced was CD8+ T cells sorted from blood (inferred from file names), taken from a patient given nivolumab and ipilimumab in sequence. The CDR3 sequence is CASSQARTSGRETQYF. The CDR3 DNA is TGTGCCAGCAGCCAAGCTAGAACTAGCGGGCGGGAGACCCAGTACTTC.